A single sample is the source of the 23 T cell receptor beta chains below, sequenced in a study of T cells expressing NK-cell markers. TCRdb re-called the 5' RACE reads and gives one entry per CDR3 protein, without DNA. Recorded here are around 280,000 distinct CDR3 sequences; the top ten clones represent 0.39%. The sequencing input was blood T cells: a sorted CD56 or NKG2C T cell subset, CD4+ or CD8+ T cells, or bulk PBMC T cells (not recorded which). Every receptor here comes from a man aged 18 to 29 in good health.

The chain has TRBV6-1 and TRBJ2-7; TCRdb outputs TRBD2, but without DNA this stays unchecked. Germline V gives CDR1 MNHNS, CDR2 SASEGT. The CDR3 covers 13 residues. The CDR3 loop reads CATRRAGLYEQYF.

This sequence joins TRBV10-3 and TRBJ2-4; TCRdb's D call of TRBD2 is untestable without DNA. The CDR3 extends over 15 amino acids. Germline CDR1 reads ENHRY; CDR2 reads SYGVKD. This chain's CDR3 is CAISRRAGDGYIQYF.

The chain combines TRBV6-5 with TRBJ2-1; the TCRdb call, TRBD1, lacks DNA for checking. CDR1 and CDR2 from the germline V gene are MNHEY and SVGAGI. The CDR3 consists of 19 residues. CDR3 region: CASSYFRISSARSYNEQFF.

This rearrangement joins TRBV20-1 to TRBJ2-1; TCRdb outputs TRBD1, but without DNA this stays unchecked. The CDR3 length is 13 residues. Germline V CDR1 and CDR2: DFQATT, SNEGSKA (reference sequence). CDR3 region: CSARGFSRNEQFF.

The chain links TRBV29-1 to TRBJ2-5; TCRdb's assignment of TRBD1 cannot be checked, as there is no DNA. This CDR3 has 12 residues. Per germline, CDR1 SQVTM and CDR2 ANQGSEA. The chain's CDR3 is CSVLSGQETQYF.

J is TRBJ2-2 and V is TRBV9. CDR3 length equals 15 residues. CDR1 is SGDLS, CDR2 YYNGEE, per germline. The CDR3 region is CASRTHGANTGELFF.

The V gene is TRBV24-1, the J gene TRBJ2-1; TCRdb's D call, TRBD2, is unchecked because there is no DNA. The CDR3 sequence is 15 residues long. Germline lookup yields CDR1 KGHDR and CDR2 SFDVKD. The CDR3 region is CATSAEREGSYEQFF.

The V and J genes are TRBV4-1 and TRBJ2-1; the TCRdb call, TRBD2, lacks DNA for checking. The CDR3 totals 18 residues. Per the germline V gene, CDR1 is MGHRA and CDR2 is YSYEKL. This chain's CDR3 is CASSQDQLVGESYNEQFF.

The chain links TRBV27 to TRBJ1-2; the TRBD1 assignment by TCRdb is unverifiable without DNA. Germline loops: CDR1 MNHEY, CDR2 SMNVEV (reference sequence). The CDR3 sequence is 15 residues long. CDR3: CASSFLGQGNYGYTF.

The chain joins TRBV20-1 to TRBJ2-7; checking the TCRdb D call of TRBD1 is not possible without DNA. The CDR3 loop spans 13 amino acids. Germline V gene sequence: CDR1 DFQATT, CDR2 SNEGSKA (reference sequence). The CDR3 reads CSASLDRTYEQYF.

The CDR3 loop reads CASGSRGLGNQPQHF. The genes are TRBV12-3 or TRBV12-4 and TRBJ1-5; the D gene TCRdb calls, TRBD1, cannot be checked with no DNA. The CDR3 length is 15 residues.

The chain uses TRBV12-3 or TRBV12-4 and TRBJ2-5; the TRBD1 assignment by TCRdb is unverifiable without DNA. This CDR3 spans 16 amino acids. This CDR3 is CASSYTLRGPGETQYF.

The rearrangement joins TRBV29-1 to TRBJ2-6; TCRdb picks TRBD1, but there is no DNA to check that call. This CDR3 has 16 amino acids. Germline V CDR1 and CDR2: SQVTM, ANQGSEA. CDR3 protein: CSVAQGLLSGANVLTF. Drawing the rest from reference TRBV29-1 and TRBJ2-6, the complete variable domain is SAVISQKPSRDICQRGTSLTIQCQVDSQVTMMFWYRQQPGQSLTLIATANQGSEATYESGFVIDKFPISRPNLTFSTLTVSNMSPEDSSIYLCSVAQGLLSGANVLTFGAGSRLTVL.

This chain uses TRBV5-1 with TRBJ1-4. Germline V lookup: CDR1 SGHRS, CDR2 YFSETQ. This CDR3 spans 14 amino acids. The CDR3 spells CASHLGSTNEKLFF.

This chain connects TRBV12-3 or TRBV12-4 to TRBJ2-5; TCRdb's D call, TRBD1, is unchecked because there is no DNA. The CDR3 sequence is 17 residues long. The CDR3 sequence is CASSFGATWDSRASQYF.

The CDR3 sequence is CASLLERFQETQYF. The chain carries TRBV7-2 and TRBJ2-5. The germline gives CDR1 SGHTA, CDR2 FQGNSA. This CDR3 contains 14 residues.

The CDR3 spells CASSASYSPLHF. The J gene is TRBJ1-6, the V gene TRBV6-1. Germline V gene sequence: CDR1 MNHNS, CDR2 SASEGT. The CDR3 is 12 residues long.

The chain links TRBV12-3 or TRBV12-4 to TRBJ2-2. The CDR3 consists of 16 residues. The CDR3 reads CASSPGASGHTGELFF.

The V call is TRBV19, the J call TRBJ1-6; TCRdb returns TRBD1, unconfirmable since there is no DNA. This CDR3 is 19 amino acids long. CDR1 and CDR2 (germline): LNHDA, SQIVND (reference sequence). CDR3 amino acids: CASRLTGTGTSSYNSPLHF.

CDR3 sequence reads: CSVRILADTTYEQYF. This chain uses TRBV29-1 with TRBJ2-7; with no DNA, the TCRdb D assignment of TRBD2 cannot be verified. This CDR3 is built from 15 residues. Germline V CDR1 and CDR2: SQVTM, ANQGSEA.

This chain links TRBV12-3 or TRBV12-4 with TRBJ2-6; TCRdb gives TRBD1 as the D gene, but with no DNA this cannot be confirmed. CDR3 length equals 17 residues. CDR3 sequence: CASSLNRDWSGANVLTF.

The chain is built from TRBV3-1 and TRBJ1-1; TCRdb lists TRBD1, though no DNA is available to test this call. Germline V lookup: CDR1 LGHDT, CDR2 YNNKEL (reference sequence). The CDR3 is 15 amino acids. The CDR3 loop is CASSPYRGMGTEAFF.

This chain connects TRBV5-1 to TRBJ2-5; the D call of TRBD2 rests on TCRdb alone, since no DNA is present to check it. The length of the CDR3 is 13 residues. The germline V gene encodes CDR1 SGHRS and CDR2 YFSETQ. The CDR3 protein is CASSFSGKETQYF.